This T cell receptor beta chain is from a study of cytomegalovirus exposure and HLA in healthy donors. With respect to this clone: The antigen remains undetermined.

The primer mix had 60 Vbeta and 13 Jbeta primers. Profiled with immunoSEQ multiplex PCR; TCRdb holds only in-frame clones, not every one. This table holds under 200,000 clones, 60% to 80% found once. This CDR3 is 14 amino acids long. Between the trimmed V and J ends, which lost 4 bases and 5 bases, there was a span of 15 bases. The germline V gene encodes CDR1 SGDLS and CDR2 YYNGEE. The study's findings and limits: Most TCR sequences were seen very rarely across donors, but some public TCRs occurred in many. Analysis was carried out at a later point, and it linked a missense DCLRE1C variant to TCR beta V- and J-gene trimming.

This sequence was found in a man aged 50-60 years in good health and CMV-seropositive. The sample was PBMCs. The chain is built from TRBV9 and TRBJ2-5, with TRBD2 as a possible D gene (5 bases). In nucleotides, the CDR3 is TGTGCCAGCAGCCCCGGGAAGGTGGTTGAGACCCAGTACTTC. This codes for CASSPGKVVETQYF. The full variable domain, rest sourced from reference TRBV9 and TRBJ2-5, is DSGVTQTPKHLITATGQRVTLRCSPRSGDLSVYWYQQSLDQGLQFLIQYYNGEERAKGNILERFSAQQFPDLHSELNLSSLELGDSALYFCASSPGKVVETQYFGPGTRLLVL.